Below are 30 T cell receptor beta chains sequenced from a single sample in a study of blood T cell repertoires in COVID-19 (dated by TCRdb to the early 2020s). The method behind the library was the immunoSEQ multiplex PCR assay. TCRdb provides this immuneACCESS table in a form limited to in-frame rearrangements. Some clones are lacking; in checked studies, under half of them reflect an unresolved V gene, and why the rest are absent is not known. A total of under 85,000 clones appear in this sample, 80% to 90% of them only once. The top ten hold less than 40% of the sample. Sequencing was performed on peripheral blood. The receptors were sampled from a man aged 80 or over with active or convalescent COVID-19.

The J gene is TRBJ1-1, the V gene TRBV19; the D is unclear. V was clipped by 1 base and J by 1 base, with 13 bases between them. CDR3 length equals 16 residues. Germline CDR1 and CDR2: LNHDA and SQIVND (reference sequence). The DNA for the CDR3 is TGTGCCAGTAGTATAGGGCCGCAGGCACAGAACACTGAAGCTTTCTTT. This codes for CASSIGPQAQNTEAFF. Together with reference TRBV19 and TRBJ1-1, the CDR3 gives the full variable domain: DGGITQSPKYLFRKEGQNVTLSCEQNLNHDAMYWYRQDPGQGLRLIYYSQIVNDFQKGDIAEGYSVSREKKESFPLTVTSAQKNPTAFYLCASSIGPQAQNTEAFFGQGTRLTVV.

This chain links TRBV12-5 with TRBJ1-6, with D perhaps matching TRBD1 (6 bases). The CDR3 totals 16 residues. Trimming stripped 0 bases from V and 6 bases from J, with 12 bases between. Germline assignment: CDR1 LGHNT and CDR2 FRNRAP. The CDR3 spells CASGLVVAGVNSPLHF. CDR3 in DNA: TGTGCTAGTGGTTTGGTAGTAGCAGGGGTTAATTCACCCCTCCACTTT.

CDR3 coding DNA: TGTGCCAGCAGTTCCGGGACAGGGGTAATAGACGGGGAGCTGTTTTTT. It translates to CASSSGTGVIDGELFF. The genes are TRBV27 and TRBJ2-2; 10 positions match TRBD1. The CDR3 covers 16 residues. CDR1 MNHEY and CDR2 SMNVEV come from the germline V gene (reference sequence). J lost 7 bases, V lost 4 bases, and 9 bases had no gene match.

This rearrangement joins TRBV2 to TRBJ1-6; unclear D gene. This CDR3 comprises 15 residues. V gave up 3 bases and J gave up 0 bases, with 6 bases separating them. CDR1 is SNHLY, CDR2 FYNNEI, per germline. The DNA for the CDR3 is TGTGCCAGCAGTGACCGCTACTCCTATAATTCACCCCTCCACTTT. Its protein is CASSDRYSYNSPLHF.

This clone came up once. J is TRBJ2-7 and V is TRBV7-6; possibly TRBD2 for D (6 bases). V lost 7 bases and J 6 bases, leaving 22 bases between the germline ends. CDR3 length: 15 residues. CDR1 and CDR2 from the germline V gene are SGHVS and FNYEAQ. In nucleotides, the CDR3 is TGTGCCAGCACCCATGCGCTCGGGAGCCCGTGCGAGCAGTACTTC. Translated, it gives CASTHALGSPCEQYF.

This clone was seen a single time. CDR3 region: CASSLSKGLTSSYNEQFF. The DNA of the CDR3 is TGTGCCAGCAGCTTAAGTAAGGGGCTAACCAGCTCCTACAATGAGCAGTTCTTC. This chain connects TRBV7-9 to TRBJ2-1, with D tentatively TRBD1 (5 bases). CDR3 size: 18 residues. CDR1 and CDR2 from the germline V gene are SEHNR and FQNEAQ (reference sequence). The V end lost 2 bases, the J end lost 0 bases, and 17 bases lay between the germline ends.

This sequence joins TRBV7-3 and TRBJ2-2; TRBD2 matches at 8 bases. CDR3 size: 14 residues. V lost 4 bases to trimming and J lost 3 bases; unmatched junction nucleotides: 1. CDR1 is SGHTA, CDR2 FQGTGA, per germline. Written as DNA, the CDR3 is TGTGCCAGCAGCTCCGGGGGGGACACCGGGGAGCTGTTTTTT. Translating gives CASSSGGDTGELFF.

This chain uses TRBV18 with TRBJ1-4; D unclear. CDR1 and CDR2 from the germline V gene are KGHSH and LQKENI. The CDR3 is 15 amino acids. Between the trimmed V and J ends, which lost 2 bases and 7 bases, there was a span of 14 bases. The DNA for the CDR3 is TGTGCCAGCTCACCAATGGCGGTTCGAGGTGAAAAACTGTTTTTT. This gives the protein CASSPMAVRGEKLFF.

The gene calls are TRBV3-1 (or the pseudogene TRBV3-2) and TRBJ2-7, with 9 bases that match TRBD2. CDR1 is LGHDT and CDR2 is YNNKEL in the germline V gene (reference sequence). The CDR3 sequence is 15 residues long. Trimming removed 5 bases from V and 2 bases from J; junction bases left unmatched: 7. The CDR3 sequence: CASSELAGTTYEQYF. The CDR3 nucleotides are TGTGCCAGCAGCGAGCTAGCGGGGACCACCTACGAGCAGTACTTC.

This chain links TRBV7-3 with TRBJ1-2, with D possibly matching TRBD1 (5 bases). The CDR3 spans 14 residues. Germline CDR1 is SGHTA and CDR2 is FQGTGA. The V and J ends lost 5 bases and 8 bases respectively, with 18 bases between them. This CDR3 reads CASSPRGGRGGYTF. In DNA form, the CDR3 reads TGTGCCAGCAGCCCCCGGGGGGGGAGAGGCGGCTACACCTTC.

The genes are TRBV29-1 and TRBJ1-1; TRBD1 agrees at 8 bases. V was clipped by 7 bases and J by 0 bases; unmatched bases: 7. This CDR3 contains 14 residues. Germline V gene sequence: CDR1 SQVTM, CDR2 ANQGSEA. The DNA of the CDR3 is TGCAGCGCCCTGGGGACAGGAATGAACACTGAAGCTTTCTTT. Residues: CSALGTGMNTEAFF.

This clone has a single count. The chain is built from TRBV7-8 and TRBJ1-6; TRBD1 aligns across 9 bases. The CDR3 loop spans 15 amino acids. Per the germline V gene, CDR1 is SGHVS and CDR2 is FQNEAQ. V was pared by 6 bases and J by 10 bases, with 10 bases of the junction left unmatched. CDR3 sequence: CASSIEDRGGSPLHF. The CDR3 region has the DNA TGTGCCAGCAGTATAGAGGACAGGGGCGGCTCACCCCTCCACTTT.

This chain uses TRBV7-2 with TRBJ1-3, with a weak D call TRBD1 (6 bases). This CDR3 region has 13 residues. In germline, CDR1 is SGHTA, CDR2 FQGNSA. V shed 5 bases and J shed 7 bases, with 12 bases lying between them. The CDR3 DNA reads TGTGCCAGCAGCAGGGGACACGGGAACACCATATATTTT. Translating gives CASSRGHGNTIYF. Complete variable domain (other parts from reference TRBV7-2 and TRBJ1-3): GAGVSQSPSNKVTEKGKDVELRCDPISGHTALYWYRQSLGQGLEFLIYFQGNSAPDKSGLPSDRFSAERTGGSVSTLTIQRTQQEDSAVYLCASSRGHGNTIYFGEGSWLTVV.

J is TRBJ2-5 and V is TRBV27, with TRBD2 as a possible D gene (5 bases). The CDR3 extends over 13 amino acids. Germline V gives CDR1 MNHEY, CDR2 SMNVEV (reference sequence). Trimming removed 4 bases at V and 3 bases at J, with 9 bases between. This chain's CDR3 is CASSSTREETQYF. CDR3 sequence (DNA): TGTGCCAGCAGTTCCACTAGGGAAGAGACCCAGTACTTC.

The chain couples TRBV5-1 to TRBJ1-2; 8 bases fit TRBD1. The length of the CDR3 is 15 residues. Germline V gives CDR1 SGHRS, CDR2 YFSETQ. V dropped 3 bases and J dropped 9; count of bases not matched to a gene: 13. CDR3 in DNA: TGCGCCAGCAGCTACGATGGACAGGGCGGAGGTCGCTACACCTTC. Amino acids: CASSYDGQGGGRYTF.

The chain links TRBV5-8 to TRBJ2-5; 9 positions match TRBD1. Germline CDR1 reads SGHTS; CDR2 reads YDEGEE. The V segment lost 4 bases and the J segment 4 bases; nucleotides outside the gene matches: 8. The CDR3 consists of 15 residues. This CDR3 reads CASSMGQGDGETQYF. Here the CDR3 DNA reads TGTGCCAGCAGCATGGGACAGGGAGACGGAGAGACCCAGTACTTC.

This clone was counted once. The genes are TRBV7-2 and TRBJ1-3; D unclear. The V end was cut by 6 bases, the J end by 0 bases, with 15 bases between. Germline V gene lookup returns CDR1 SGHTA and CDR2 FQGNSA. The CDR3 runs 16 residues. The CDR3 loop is CASSHARVNSGNTIYF. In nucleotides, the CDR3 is TGTGCCAGCAGTCATGCCCGGGTAAACTCTGGAAACACCATATATTTT.

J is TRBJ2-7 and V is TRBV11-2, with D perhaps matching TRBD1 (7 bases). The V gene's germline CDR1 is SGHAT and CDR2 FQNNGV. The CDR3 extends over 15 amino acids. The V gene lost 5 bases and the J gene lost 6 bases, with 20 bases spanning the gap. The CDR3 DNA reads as TGTGCCAGCAGCACTCTCGGGGGACAGCCGGCCGAGCAGTACTTC. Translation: CASSTLGGQPAEQYF.

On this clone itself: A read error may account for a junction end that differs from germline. CDR3 bases: TGTGCTAGTGGTTTGACTCACGACAGGCTCTGGTTC. Residues: CASGLTHDRLWF. The chain uses TRBV12-5 and TRBJ2-7; perhaps TRBD1 as D (6 bases). Germline CDR1 reads LGHNT; CDR2 reads FRNRAP. The CDR3 length is 12 residues.

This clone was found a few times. The CDR3 DNA sequence: TGTGCCAGCAGCGTAGGATTAGCGGGGACCCCCACCGGGGAGCTGTTTTTT. This sequence encodes CASSVGLAGTPTGELFF. The V call is TRBV9, the J call TRBJ2-2; 8 nucleotides agree with TRBD2. The germline gives CDR1 SGDLS, CDR2 YYNGEE. The CDR3 spans 17 residues. With 0 bases clipped from V and 4 bases from J, the junction kept 8 bases outside the gene matches.

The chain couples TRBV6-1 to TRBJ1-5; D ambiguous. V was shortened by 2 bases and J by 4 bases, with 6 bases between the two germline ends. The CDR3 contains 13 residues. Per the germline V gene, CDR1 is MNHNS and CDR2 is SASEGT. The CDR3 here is CASSEIGNQPQHF. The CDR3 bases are TGTGCCAGCAGTGAAATCGGTAATCAGCCCCAGCATTTT.

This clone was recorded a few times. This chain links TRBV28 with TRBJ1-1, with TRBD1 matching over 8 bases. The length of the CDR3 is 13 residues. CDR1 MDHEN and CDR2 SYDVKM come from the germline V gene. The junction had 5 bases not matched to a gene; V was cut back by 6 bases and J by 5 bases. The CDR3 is CASRGQAGTEAFF. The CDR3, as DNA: TGTGCCAGCAGGGGACAGGCGGGAACTGAAGCTTTCTTT.

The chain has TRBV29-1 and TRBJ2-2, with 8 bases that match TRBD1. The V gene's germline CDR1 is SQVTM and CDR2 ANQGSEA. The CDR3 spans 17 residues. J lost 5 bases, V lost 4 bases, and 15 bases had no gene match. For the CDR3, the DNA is TGCAGCGTTGTCTCCTGGTCTACGGACAGGGTAACCGGGGAGCTGTTTTTT. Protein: CSVVSWSTDRVTGELFF.

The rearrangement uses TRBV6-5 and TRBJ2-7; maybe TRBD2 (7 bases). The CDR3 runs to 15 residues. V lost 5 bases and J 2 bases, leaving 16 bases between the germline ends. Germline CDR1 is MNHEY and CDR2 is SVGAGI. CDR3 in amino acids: CASSQLGGGAYEQYF. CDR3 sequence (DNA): TGTGCCAGCAGTCAACTAGGAGGGGGGGCCTACGAGCAGTACTTC.

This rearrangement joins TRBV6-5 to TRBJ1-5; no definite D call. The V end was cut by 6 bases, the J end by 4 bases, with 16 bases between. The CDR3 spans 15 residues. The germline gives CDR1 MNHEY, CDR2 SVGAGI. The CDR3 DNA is TGTGCCAGCAGCTTCCGACGGGGTGTTAATCAGCCCCAGCATTTT. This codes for CASSFRRGVNQPQHF.

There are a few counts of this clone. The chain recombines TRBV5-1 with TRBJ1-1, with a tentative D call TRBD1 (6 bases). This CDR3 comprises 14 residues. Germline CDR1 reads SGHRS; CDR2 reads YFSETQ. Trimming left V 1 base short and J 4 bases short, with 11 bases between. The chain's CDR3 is CASSLTGWGTEAFF. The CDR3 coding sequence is TGCGCCAGCAGCTTGACAGGGTGGGGCACTGAAGCTTTCTTT.

This chain's CDR3 is CASSQDLQRGETQYF. The DNA of the CDR3 is TGCGCCAGCAGCCAAGATCTCCAGCGGGGAGAGACCCAGTACTTC. The chain couples TRBV4-3 to TRBJ2-5; 7 bases align to TRBD2. This CDR3 region has 15 residues. Germline CDR1 LGHNA, CDR2 YSLEER. V dropped 0 bases and J dropped 4; count of bases not matched to a gene: 5.

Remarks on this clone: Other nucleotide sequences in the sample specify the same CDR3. In nucleotides, the CDR3 is TGTGCCAGCAGCTTCAATAGGAACACTGAAGCTTTCTTT. As protein: CASSFNRNTEAFF. This rearrangement joins TRBV11-2 to TRBJ1-1; D is undetermined. Trimming took 3 bases from V and 1 from J, leaving 6 bases between them. Per the germline V gene, CDR1 is SGHAT and CDR2 is FQNNGV. This CDR3 contains 13 residues.

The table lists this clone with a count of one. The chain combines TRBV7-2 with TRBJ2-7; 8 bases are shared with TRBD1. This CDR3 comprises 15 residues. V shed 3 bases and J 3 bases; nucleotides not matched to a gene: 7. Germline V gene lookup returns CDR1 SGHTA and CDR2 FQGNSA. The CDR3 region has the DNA TGTGCCAGCAGCTTCGGGACAGGCGAAAACTACGAGCAGTACTTC. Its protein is CASSFGTGENYEQYF. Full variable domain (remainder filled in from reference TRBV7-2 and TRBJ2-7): GAGVSQSPSNKVTEKGKDVELRCDPISGHTALYWYRQSLGQGLEFLIYFQGNSAPDKSGLPSDRFSAERTGGSVSTLTIQRTQQEDSAVYLCASSFGTGENYEQYFGPGTRLTVT.

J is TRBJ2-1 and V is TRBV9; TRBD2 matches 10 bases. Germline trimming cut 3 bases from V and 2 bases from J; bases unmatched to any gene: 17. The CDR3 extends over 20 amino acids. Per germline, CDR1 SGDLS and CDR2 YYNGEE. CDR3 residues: CASSAPVAGGSGGPYNEQFF. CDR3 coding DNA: TGTGCCAGCAGCGCGCCAGTAGCGGGAGGCTCGGGAGGCCCCTACAATGAGCAGTTCTTC.